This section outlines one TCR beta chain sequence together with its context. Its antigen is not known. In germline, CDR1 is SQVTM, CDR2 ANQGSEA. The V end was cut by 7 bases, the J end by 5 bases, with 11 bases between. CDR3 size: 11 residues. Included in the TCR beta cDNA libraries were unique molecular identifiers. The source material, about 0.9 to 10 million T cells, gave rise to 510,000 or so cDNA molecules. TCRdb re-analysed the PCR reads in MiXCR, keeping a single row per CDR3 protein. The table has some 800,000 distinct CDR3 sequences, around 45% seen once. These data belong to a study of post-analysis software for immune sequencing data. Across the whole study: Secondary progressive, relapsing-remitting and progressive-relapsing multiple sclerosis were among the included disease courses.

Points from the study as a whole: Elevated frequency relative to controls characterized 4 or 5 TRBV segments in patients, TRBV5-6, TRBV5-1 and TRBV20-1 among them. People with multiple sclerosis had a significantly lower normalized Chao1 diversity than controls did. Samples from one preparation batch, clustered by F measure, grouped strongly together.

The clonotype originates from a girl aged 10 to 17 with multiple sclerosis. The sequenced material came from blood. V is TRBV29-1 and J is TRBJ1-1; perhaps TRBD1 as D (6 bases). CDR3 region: CSAGAGTEAFF. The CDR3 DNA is TGCAGCGCAGGGGCTGGAACTGAAGCTTTCTTT.